This T cell receptor (beta chain) was observed in a study of blood T cell repertoires in COVID-19 (dated by TCRdb to 2018 to 2020). Context from the whole study: Samples from collaborators originated in the United States, Italy and Spain and spanned both the acute and convalescent phases of COVID-19. The samples were drawn from the first 160 participants of the ongoing ImmuneRACE study and from 1,254 subjects provided by 6 global collaborators. Where available, HLA class I and class II types were obtained from metadata supplied by the sample provider rather than from assay-based typing. A freely available public database, intended as a resource for researchers studying the immune response to SARS-CoV-2, is where the repertoires were released. Deeply sampled blood TCRbeta repertoires from subjects exposed to, actively infected with, or recovered from COVID-19 were included in the dataset. The prospective study material was composed of cDNA or gDNA derived from T cells, B-cell-depleted T cells, or PBMCs. The sample metadata nearly always contained a de-identified subject ID, COVID-19 status, age in years and sex. What the authors observed across the whole study: The amount of clinical and demographic metadata varied by source and participant and was provided uncurated.

At one collaborating source in Seattle, patients were enrolled during active infection and were followed longitudinally through the course of disease. Each collaborating institution followed its own protocols to collect whole blood in K2EDTA tubes. For TCRbeta analysis, collaborators shipped samples in one of three forms: frozen whole blood, isolated PBMCs, or DNA extracted from either of those sample types. The immunoSEQ Assay, a bias-controlled multiplex PCR, was used to amplify TCRbeta CDR3 regions from genomic DNA. As for how the authors treated the data: Within the assay, amplification of reference gene primers was used to estimate how many nucleated cells each sample contained. Sequence reads were collapsed and filtered to measure the absolute abundance of every unique TCRbeta CDR3 rearrangement. Productive Simpson clonality was computed per sample as the square root of Simpson's diversity index over productive rearrangements. TCRdb took over this immuneACCESS table, retaining in-frame rearrangements with V and J assigned. Such tables are incomplete; in checked studies, under half of the missing clones stem from an unresolved V gene, and the remainder is unexplained. That table furnishes V, J and clone size, whereas the DNA furnished D and trimming. This sample lists 100,000 to 150,000 clones; around four fifths were detected once. The ten largest clones add up to about 5.5% of the sample.

This clone has only one observation. Its cognate antigen has yet to be identified. Base-call qualities are not available, and no considerably larger clone is one nucleotide away. The germline ends are 7 bases apart after V is trimmed by 3 bases and J by 2 bases. From its cysteine to its phenylalanine, the CDR3 spans 13 amino acids. The only DNA kept is the CDR3, 39 bases in frame from the first base. The germline V gene (reference sequence) provides CDR1 LNHDA and CDR2 SQIVND. Recombination connected TRBV19 to TRBJ2-5, with an unclear D gene assignment. This clonotype originated in a man aged 80 or over with COVID-19, enrolled during active disease. The specimen was peripheral blood. Here is the DNA: TGTGCCAGTAGTATCTTCGAGCAAGAGACCCAGTACTTC. Its amino acids are CASSIFEQETQYF. The CDR3, completed at both ends by the reference TRBV19 and TRBJ2-5 genes, gives the full variable domain DGGITQSPKYLFRKEGQNVTLSCEQNLNHDAMYWYRQDPGQGLRLIYYSQIVNDFQKGDIAEGYSVSREKKESFPLTVTSAQKNPTAFYLCASSIFEQETQYFGPGTRLLVL.